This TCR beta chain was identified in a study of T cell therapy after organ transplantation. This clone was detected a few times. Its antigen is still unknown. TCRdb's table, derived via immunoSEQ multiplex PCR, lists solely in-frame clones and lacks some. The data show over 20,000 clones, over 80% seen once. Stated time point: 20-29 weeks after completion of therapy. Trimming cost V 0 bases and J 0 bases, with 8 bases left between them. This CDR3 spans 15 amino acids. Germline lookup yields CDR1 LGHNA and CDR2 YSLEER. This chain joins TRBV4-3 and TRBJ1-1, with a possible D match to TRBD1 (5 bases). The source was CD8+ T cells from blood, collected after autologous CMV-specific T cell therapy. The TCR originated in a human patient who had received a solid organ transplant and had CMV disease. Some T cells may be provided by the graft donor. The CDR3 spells CASSQEGDMNTEAFF. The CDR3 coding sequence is TGCGCCAGCAGCCAAGAAGGGGATATGAACACTGAAGCTTTCTTT.